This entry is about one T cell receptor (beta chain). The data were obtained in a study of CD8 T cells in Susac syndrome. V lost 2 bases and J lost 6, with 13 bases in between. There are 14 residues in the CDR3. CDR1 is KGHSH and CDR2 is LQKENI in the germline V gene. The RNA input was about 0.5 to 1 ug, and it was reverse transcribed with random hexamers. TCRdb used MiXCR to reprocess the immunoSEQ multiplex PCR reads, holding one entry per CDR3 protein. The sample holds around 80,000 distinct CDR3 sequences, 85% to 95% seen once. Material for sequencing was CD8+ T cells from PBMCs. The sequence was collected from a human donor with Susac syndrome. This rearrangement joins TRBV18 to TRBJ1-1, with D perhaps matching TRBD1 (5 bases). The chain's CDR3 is CASSPKVGVAEAFF. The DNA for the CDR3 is TGTGCCAGCTCACCAAAGGTAGGGGTCGCTGAAGCTTTCTTT. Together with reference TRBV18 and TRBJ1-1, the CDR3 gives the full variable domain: NAGVMQNPRHLVRRRGQEARLRCSPMKGHSHVYWYRQLPEEGLKFMVYLQKENIIDESGMPKERFSAEFPKEGPSILRIQQVVRGDSAAYFCASSPKVGVAEAFFGQGTRLTVV.